These T cell receptor beta chains were read from a single sample in a study of T-cell memory formation after mild COVID-19. MiXCR, applied by TCRdb to the 5' RACE reads, yields one record per CDR3 protein. The top ten hold 7.5% to 10% of the sample, which has 350,000 to 450,000 distinct CDR3 sequences, around 20% seen once. Sequenced: PBMCs or a T cell subset sorted from them (not recorded which). These receptors all come from an adult woman who had mild COVID-19 (a few samples of this study predate the infection). Cell type and time point are not known. Both conserved end residues are part of each CDR3. The order of the fields is J gene, clone size, V gene, D gene, CDR3 DNA, CDR3 protein. The D gene is left open where the match is weak. Size is omitted from some rows. Given values are once, few, many or a class for expanded clones.

>TRBJ1-2|NA|TRBV19|NA
TGTGCCAGTCAGGATCCGGGAAACTACTATGGCTACACCTTC
CASQDPGNYYGYTF
>TRBJ2-3|few|TRBV29-1|TRBD1
TGCAGCGTCCCAGGGGGAGTAAGGTCAGATACGCAGTATTTT
CSVPGGVRSDTQYF
>TRBJ2-7|once|TRBV5-4|TRBD2
TGTGCCAGCAGCATTAGGACTAGTTGGACCTACGAGCAGTACTTC
CASSIRTSWTYEQYF
>TRBJ1-1|NA|TRBV19|NA
TGTGCCAGCGAACAGAGGGGCTTGACTGAAGCTTTCTTT
CASEQRGLTEAFF
>TRBJ2-1|NA|TRBV4-1|TRBD2
TGCGCCAGCAGCCAATATCTTAACGGGGGGACCTACAATGAGCAGTTCTTC
CASSQYLNGGTYNEQFF
>TRBJ1-2|NA|TRBV6-2/TRBV6-3|NA
TGTGCCAGCAGTGATCGTCGGGGGGCGCGAGGCTACACCTTC
CASSDRRGARGYTF
>TRBJ1-3|few|TRBV7-9|NA
TGTGCCAGCAGCTTCGGCGTTAGCTCTGGAAACACCATATATTTT
CASSFGVSSGNTIYF
>TRBJ2-1|few|TRBV20-1|NA
TGCAGTGCTAGAGTTGGGGGGGGCCCCTACAATGAGCAGTTCTTC
CSARVGGGPYNEQFF
>TRBJ2-2|many|TRBV5-4|NA
TGTGCCAGCAGCGGCGGGACAGCCGGGGAGCTGTTTTTT
CASSGGTAGELFF
>TRBJ2-7|NA|TRBV20-1|NA
TGCAGTGCTAGGTCTCCGGGGACCTACGAGCAGTACTTC
CSARSPGTYEQYF
>TRBJ1-1|NA|TRBV20-1|NA
TGCAGTGCTAGAGATGGTAGGGTTCCGAACACTGAAGCTTTCTTT
CSARDGRVPNTEAFF
>TRBJ1-2|NA|TRBV6-6|NA
TGTGCCAGCAGTTACGGCAGGGAGAATGGCTACACCTTC
CASSYGRENGYTF
>TRBJ2-3|few|TRBV4-1|NA
TGCGCCAGCAGCCCCCCGGGAGACGGGCGCTACACTAGCACAGATACGCAGTATTTT
CASSPPGDGRYTSTDTQYF
>TRBJ2-3|few|TRBV2|NA
TGTGCCACCGCGAGTTCGAAGGATACGCAGTATTTT
CATASSKDTQYF
>TRBJ2-5|NA|TRBV25-1|TRBD1
TGTGCCAGCAGCCCCCCGCGATCGACAGGGGTGGGAGAGACCCAGTACTTC
CASSPPRSTGVGETQYF
>TRBJ2-7|NA|TRBV25-1|TRBD1
TGTGCCAGCAGTGATGTACAGGGGGAAATCTACGAGCAGTACTTC
CASSDVQGEIYEQYF
>TRBJ1-2|NA|TRBV13|TRBD1
TGTGCCAGCAGCCCAGGCTGGGGCAGGGGGAACTATGGCTACACCTTC
CASSPGWGRGNYGYTF
>TRBJ2-1|NA|TRBV4-2|NA
TGTGCCAGCAGCCACGGGAGCGGCCCCTACAATGAGCAGTTCTTC
CASSHGSGPYNEQFF
>TRBJ2-1|few|TRBV7-3|TRBD2
TGTGCCAGCAGCCCAGGACTAGCGGGAGCCTATGAGCAGTTCTTC
CASSPGLAGAYEQFF
>TRBJ2-5|few|TRBV18|NA
TGTGCCAGCTCACCCGGGACAACCAACGGGGAGACCCAGTACTTC
CASSPGTTNGETQYF
>TRBJ1-1|NA|TRBV7-6|NA
TGTGCCAGCAGCTTACCCTCCGGGGGGAACACTGAAGCTTTCTTT
CASSLPSGGNTEAFF
>TRBJ2-5|medium-sized|TRBV5-1|NA
TGCGCCAGCAGCTTTAGGGCTGAAGAGACCCAGTACTTC
CASSFRAEETQYF
>TRBJ2-7|few|TRBV7-7|NA
TGTGCTAGCAGCTTAGATGCAGGGGCCGAGCAGTACTTC
CASSLDAGAEQYF
>TRBJ2-6|many|TRBV6-5|NA
TGTGCCAGCAGACCCTCTGGGGCCAACGTCCTGACTTTC
CASRPSGANVLTF
>TRBJ2-1|NA|TRBV7-2|TRBD2
TGTGCCACCCAACTCGGAAGCGGGAGTAACAATGAGCAGTTCTTC
CATQLGSGSNNEQFF
>TRBJ1-2|NA|TRBV15|TRBD1
TGTGCCACCAGCACGCAAGGGACAGTTGAGGGTGGCTACACCTTC
CATSTQGTVEGGYTF
>TRBJ2-3|few|TRBV4-3|TRBD1
TGCGCCAGCACCTGGGACAGGGGGAGCACAGATACGCAGTATTTT
CASTWDRGSTDTQYF
>TRBJ1-2|few|TRBV29-1|NA
TGCAGCGTTGAAATGGGATCTGGCTATGGCTACACCTTC
CSVEMGSGYGYTF
>TRBJ2-2|few|TRBV4-2|NA
TGTGCCAGCAGCCAGGTGCCCCTAAGGCCCACCGGGGAGCTGTTTTTT
CASSQVPLRPTGELFF
>TRBJ1-2|NA|TRBV6-1|TRBD1
TGTGCCAGCAGTGCCACGGTCGGGACAGGGGGCGAGAGGGGTGGCTACACCTTC
CASSATVGTGGERGGYTF
>TRBJ2-1|NA|TRBV10-3|TRBD1
TGTGCCATAGAGACAGGGGACAATGAGCAGTTCTTC
CAIETGDNEQFF
>TRBJ2-3|NA|TRBV7-3|NA
TGTGCCAGCAGCTTCCAGAGCGGTACGCAGTATTTT
CASSFQSGTQYF
>TRBJ2-2|many|TRBV19|NA
TGTGCCAGTAGGGGGACTTCGAACACCGGGGAGCTGTTTTTT
CASRGTSNTGELFF
>TRBJ2-7|NA|TRBV20-1|NA
TGCAGTGCTCATCCGGGGGTGGGGCGCGAGCAGTACTTC
CSAHPGVGREQYF
>TRBJ2-7|NA|TRBV18|NA
TGTGCCAGCTCACCACCGGGACTGGCGAGCTCCTACGAGCAGTACTTC
CASSPPGLASSYEQYF
>TRBJ2-1|NA|TRBV2|NA
TGTGCCAGCAGTGCCAGGGACGGCAATGAGCAGTTCTTC
CASSARDGNEQFF
>TRBJ2-1|NA|TRBV15|NA
TGTGCCACCAGCAGAGATCAGGGGGGCTTTGAGCAGTTCTTC
CATSRDQGGFEQFF
>TRBJ2-7|NA|TRBV6-2/TRBV6-3|NA
TGTGCCAGCAGCAGGACCGCACGAGGGACGGGCGAGCAGTACTTC
CASSRTARGTGEQYF
>TRBJ2-1|NA|TRBV14|TRBD2
TGTGCCAGCAGCCAAGCTAGCGGGGCCCTGGTAATGAGGCAGTTCTTC
CASSQASGALVMRQFF
>TRBJ2-7|NA|TRBV6-5|TRBD1
TGTGCCAGCAGCCCAGGGACAGGGGGCTCCCACGAGCAGTACTTC
CASSPGTGGSHEQYF
>TRBJ2-7|NA|TRBV15|TRBD2
TGTGCCACCAGCAATACCGCCGGGACTAGCGGGAGTCGGGGCTCCTACGAGCAGTACTTC
CATSNTAGTSGSRGSYEQYF
>TRBJ1-1|few|TRBV5-4|NA
TGTGCCAGCAGCTCCCGGGACGGTGAAGCTTTCTTT
CASSSRDGEAFF
>TRBJ2-4|NA|TRBV15|NA
TGTGCCACCAGCAGAGGATACGAGGGATCAGCCAAAAACATTCAGTACTTC
CATSRGYEGSAKNIQYF
>TRBJ2-1|NA|TRBV2|NA
TGTGCCAGCAGTGAACGGCGGAGCAATGAGCAGTTCTTC
CASSERRSNEQFF